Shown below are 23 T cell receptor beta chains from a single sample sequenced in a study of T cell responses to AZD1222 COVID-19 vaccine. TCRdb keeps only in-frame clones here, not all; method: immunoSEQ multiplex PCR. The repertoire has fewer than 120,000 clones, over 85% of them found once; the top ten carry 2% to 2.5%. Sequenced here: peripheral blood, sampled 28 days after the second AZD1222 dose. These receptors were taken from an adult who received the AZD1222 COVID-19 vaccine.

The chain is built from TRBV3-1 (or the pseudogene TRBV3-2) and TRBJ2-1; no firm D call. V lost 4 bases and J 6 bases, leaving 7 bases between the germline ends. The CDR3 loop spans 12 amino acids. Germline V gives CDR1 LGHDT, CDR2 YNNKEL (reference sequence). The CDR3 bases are TGTGCCAGCAGCCTAGACCCCAATGAGCAGTTCTTC. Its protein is CASSLDPNEQFF.

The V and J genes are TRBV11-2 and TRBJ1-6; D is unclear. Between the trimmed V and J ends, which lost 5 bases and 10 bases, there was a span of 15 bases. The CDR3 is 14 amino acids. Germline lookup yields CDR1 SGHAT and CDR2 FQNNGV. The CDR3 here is CASSRERIGSPLHF. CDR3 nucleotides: TGTGCCAGCAGCCGCGAGCGAATCGGCTCACCCCTCCACTTT.

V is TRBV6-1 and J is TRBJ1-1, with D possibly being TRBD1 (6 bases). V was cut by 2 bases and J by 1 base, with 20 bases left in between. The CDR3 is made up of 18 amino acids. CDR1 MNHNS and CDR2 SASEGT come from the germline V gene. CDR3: CASSELHYRESENTEAFF. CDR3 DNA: TGTGCCAGCAGTGAACTTCACTACAGGGAATCGGAGAACACTGAAGCTTTCTTT.

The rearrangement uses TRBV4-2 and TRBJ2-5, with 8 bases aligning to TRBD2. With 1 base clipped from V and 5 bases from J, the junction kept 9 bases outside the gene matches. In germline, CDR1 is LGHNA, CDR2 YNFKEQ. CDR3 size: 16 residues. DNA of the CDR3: TGTGCCAGCAGCCAAGTTCCGGGACTAGGGGATGAGACCCAGTACTTC. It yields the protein CASSQVPGLGDETQYF.

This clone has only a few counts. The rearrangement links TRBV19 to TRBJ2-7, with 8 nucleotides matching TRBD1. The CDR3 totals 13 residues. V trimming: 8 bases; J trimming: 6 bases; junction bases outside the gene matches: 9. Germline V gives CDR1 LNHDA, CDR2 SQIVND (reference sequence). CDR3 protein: CASSIDRGFEQYF. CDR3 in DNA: TGTGCCAGTTCAATAGACAGGGGTTTCGAGCAGTACTTC.

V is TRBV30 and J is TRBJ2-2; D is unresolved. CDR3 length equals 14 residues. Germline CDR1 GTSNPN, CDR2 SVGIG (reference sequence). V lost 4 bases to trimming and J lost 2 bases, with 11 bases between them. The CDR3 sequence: CAWNRETNTGELFF. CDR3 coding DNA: TGTGCCTGGAATAGGGAAACCAACACCGGGGAGCTGTTTTTT. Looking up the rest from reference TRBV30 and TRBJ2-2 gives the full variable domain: SQTIHQWPATLVQPVGSPLSLECTVEGTSNPNLYWYRQAAGRGLQLLFYSVGIGQISSEVPQNLSASRPQDRQFILSSKKLLLSDSGFYLCAWNRETNTGELFFGEGSRLTVL.

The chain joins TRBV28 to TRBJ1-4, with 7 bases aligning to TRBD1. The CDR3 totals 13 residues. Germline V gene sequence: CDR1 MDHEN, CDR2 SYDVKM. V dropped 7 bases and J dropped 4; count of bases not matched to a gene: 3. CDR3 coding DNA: TGTGCCAGCAAGGGACAGATTAATGAAAAACTGTTTTTT. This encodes CASKGQINEKLFF.

CDR3: CASSPSGGYNEQFF. CDR3 DNA: TGTGCCAGCAGTCCTAGCGGGGGCTACAATGAGCAGTTCTTC. The J gene is TRBJ2-1, the V gene TRBV27; 10 positions match TRBD2. V was clipped by 5 bases and J by 3 bases; unmatched bases: 1. There are 14 residues in the CDR3. Looked up from germline, CDR1 is MNHEY and CDR2 is SMNVEV (reference sequence).

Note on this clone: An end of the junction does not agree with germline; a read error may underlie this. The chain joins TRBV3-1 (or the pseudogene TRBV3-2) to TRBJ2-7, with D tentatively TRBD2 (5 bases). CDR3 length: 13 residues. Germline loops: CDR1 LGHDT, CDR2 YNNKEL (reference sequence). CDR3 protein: CASSQDTEGSPNF. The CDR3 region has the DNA TGTGCCAGCAGCCAAGATACTGAGGGAAGCCCTAACTTC.

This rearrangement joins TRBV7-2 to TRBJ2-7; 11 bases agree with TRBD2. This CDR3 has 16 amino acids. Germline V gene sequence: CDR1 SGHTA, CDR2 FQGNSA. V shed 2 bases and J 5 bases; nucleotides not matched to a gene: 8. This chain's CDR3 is CASSLTLLAGGHEQYF. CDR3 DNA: TGTGCCAGCAGCTTAACGCTGCTAGCGGGGGGCCACGAGCAGTACTTC.

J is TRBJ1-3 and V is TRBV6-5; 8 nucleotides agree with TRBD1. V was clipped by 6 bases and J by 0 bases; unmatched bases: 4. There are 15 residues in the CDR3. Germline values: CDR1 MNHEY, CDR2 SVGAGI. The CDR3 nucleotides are TGTGCCAGCAGCCAGGGGGCCAGCTCTGGAAACACCATATATTTT. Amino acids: CASSQGASSGNTIYF.

As DNA, the CDR3 is TGTGCCAGCGGGGAACCGAGGACTAGCGGCACAGATACGCAGTATTTT. Its protein product is CASGEPRTSGTDTQYF. J is TRBJ2-3 and V is TRBV11-2, with 9 nucleotides matching TRBD2. Germline CDR1 reads SGHAT; CDR2 reads FQNNGV. The CDR3 is 16 amino acids. The junction had 10 bases not matched to a gene; V was cut back by 8 bases and J by 1 base.

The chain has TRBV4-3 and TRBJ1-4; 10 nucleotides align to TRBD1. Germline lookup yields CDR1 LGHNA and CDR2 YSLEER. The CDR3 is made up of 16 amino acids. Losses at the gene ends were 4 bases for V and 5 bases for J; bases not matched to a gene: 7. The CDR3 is CASSPQGQGGNEKLFF. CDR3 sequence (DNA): TGCGCCAGCAGCCCCCAAGGACAGGGGGGAAATGAAAAACTGTTTTTT.

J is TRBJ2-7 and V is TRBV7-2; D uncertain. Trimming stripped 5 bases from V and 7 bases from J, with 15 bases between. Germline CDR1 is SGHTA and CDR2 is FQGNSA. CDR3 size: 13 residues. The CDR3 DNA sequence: TGTGCCAGCAGCCCACCCCCGTTAGGGGAGCAGTACTTC. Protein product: CASSPPPLGEQYF.

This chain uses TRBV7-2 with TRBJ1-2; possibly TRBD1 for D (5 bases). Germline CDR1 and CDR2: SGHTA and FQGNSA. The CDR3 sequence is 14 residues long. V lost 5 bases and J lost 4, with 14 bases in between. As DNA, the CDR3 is TGTGCCAGCAGCCGTGGGGGGGGATTCTATGGCTACACCTTC. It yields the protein CASSRGGGFYGYTF. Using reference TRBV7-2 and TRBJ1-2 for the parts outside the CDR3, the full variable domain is GAGVSQSPSNKVTEKGKDVELRCDPISGHTALYWYRQSLGQGLEFLIYFQGNSAPDKSGLPSDRFSAERTGGSVSTLTIQRTQQEDSAVYLCASSRGGGFYGYTFGSGTRLTVV.

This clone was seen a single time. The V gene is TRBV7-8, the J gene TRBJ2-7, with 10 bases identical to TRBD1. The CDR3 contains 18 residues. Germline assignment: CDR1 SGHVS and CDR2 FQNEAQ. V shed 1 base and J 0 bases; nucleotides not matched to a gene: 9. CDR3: CASSLEVTGGTLSYEQYF. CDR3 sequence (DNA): TGTGCCAGCAGCTTAGAGGTGACAGGGGGCACCCTCTCCTACGAGCAGTACTTC.

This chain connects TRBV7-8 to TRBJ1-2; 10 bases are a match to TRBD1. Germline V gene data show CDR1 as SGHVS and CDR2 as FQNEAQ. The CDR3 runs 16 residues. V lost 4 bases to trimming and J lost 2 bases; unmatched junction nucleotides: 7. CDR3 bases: TGTGCCAGCAGCTCTGGTTGGGGACAGGGGAACTATGGCTACACCTTC. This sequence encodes CASSSGWGQGNYGYTF.

CDR3 in DNA: TGCGCCAGCAGCGGAACAGGGGTGTGGACTGAAGCTTTCTTT. The encoded protein is CASSGTGVWTEAFF. The chain combines TRBV5-1 with TRBJ1-1; 7 nucleotides match TRBD1. The CDR3 loop spans 14 amino acids. The junction had 8 bases not matched to a gene; V was cut back by 4 bases and J by 5 bases. Germline V gene sequence: CDR1 SGHRS, CDR2 YFSETQ.

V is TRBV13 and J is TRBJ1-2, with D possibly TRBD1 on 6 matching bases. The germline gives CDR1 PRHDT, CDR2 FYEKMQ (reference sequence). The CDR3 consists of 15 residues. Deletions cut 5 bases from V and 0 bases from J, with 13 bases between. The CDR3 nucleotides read TGTGCCAGCAGCCTGGGGGGCGGCACTAACTATGGCTACACCTTC. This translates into CASSLGGGTNYGYTF.

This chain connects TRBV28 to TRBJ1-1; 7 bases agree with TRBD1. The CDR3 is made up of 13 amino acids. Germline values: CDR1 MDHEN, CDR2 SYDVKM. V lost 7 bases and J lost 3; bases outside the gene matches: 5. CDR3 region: CASKTGSHTEAFF. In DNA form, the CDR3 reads TGTGCCAGCAAGACAGGGTCCCACACTGAAGCTTTCTTT.

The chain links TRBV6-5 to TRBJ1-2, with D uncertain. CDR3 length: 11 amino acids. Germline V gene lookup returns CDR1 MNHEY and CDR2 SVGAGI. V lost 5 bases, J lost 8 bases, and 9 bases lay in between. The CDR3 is CASSPGEGYTF. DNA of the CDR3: TGTGCCAGCAGTCCCGGGGAGGGCTACACCTTC.

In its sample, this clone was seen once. The chain's CDR3 is CASSFLAGATDTQYF. DNA for the CDR3: TGTGCCAGCAGCTTTTTAGCGGGGGCCACAGATACGCAGTATTTT. The rearrangement joins TRBV5-6 to TRBJ2-3; 9 bases agree with TRBD2. Germline values: CDR1 SGHDT, CDR2 YYEEEE. The V segment lost 2 bases and the J segment 2 bases; nucleotides outside the gene matches: 3. There are 15 residues in the CDR3.

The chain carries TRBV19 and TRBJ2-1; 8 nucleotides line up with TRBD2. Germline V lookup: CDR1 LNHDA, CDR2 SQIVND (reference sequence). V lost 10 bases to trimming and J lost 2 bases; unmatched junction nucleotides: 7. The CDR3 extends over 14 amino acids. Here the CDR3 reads CATDRGGTYNEQFF. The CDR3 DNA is TGTGCCACCGACCGGGGGGGCACCTACAATGAGCAGTTCTTC.